This T cell receptor (beta chain) was identified in a study of beta chain features in type 1 diabetes. Study-wide results and caveats: Moderate yet significant TCRB CDR3 shortening was seen in Type 1 diabetes patients in all four CD4+ subsets. Fewer junction insertions and more nucleotide deletions appeared in type 1 diabetes patients.

In its sample, this clone was seen a few times. The antigen remains unidentified. What was sequenced were expressed TCRB transcripts, since all of the isolated RNA had been reverse transcribed. Sequencing used immunoSEQ multiplex PCR; TCRdb keeps in-frame clones, though not all of them. The data show 250,000 to 300,000 clones, 14% seen once. The sample consisted of naive CD4+ T cells from blood. The clonotype was recovered from a man between 25 and 39 years old with type 1 diabetes.

The CDR3 loop reads CASSLGDRGLPYGYTF. In nucleotides, the CDR3 is TGTGCCAGCAGCTTAGGGGACAGGGGCCTCCCTTATGGCTACACCTTC. This sequence joins TRBV7-9 and TRBJ1-2; 10 nucleotides line up with TRBD1. The CDR3 covers 16 residues. V lost 1 base and J lost 5; bases outside the gene matches: 7. Germline-derived CDR1 and CDR2 are SEHNR and FQNEAQ (reference sequence).